This TCR beta chain was found in a study of T cell repertoires in cytomegalovirus infection. Germline V gene sequence: CDR1 SEHNR, CDR2 FQNEAQ (reference sequence). The CDR3 consists of 16 residues. J lost 5 bases, V lost 2 bases, and 11 bases had no gene match. TCRdb redid the calling of the reads with MiXCR, one entry per CDR3 protein. Of hundreds of thousands of distinct CDR3 sequences in the sample, 31% were seen once. The sample holds a few counts of this clonotype. What it binds is unknown. This clonotype was obtained from a human donor in good health (CMV status not recorded). Some clones in this sample may be carry-over from other donors' samples. The rearrangement uses TRBV7-9 and TRBJ1-1, with TRBD1 identical over 7 bases. Material: cultured CD8+ T cells from PBMCs, obtained from culture after CMV antigen stimulation. The CDR3 spells CASSLRQGDARTEAFF. The CDR3 DNA follows: TGTGCCAGCAGCTTACGGCAGGGGGATGCAAGGACTGAAGCTTTCTTT.